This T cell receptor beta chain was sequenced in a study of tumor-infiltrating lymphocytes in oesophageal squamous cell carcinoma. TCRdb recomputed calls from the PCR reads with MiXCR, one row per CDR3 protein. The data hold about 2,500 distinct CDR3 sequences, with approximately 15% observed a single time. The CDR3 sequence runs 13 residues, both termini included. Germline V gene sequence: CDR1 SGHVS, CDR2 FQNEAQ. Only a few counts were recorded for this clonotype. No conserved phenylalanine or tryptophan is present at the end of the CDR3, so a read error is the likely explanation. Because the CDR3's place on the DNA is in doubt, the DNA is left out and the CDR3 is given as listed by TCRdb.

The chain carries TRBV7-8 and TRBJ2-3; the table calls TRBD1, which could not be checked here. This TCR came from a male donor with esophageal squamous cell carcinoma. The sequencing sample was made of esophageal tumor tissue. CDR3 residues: CASSVSGGQFFGP.